This paragraph reports one T cell receptor beta chain. The protocol was immunoSEQ multiplex PCR, while the TCRdb copy is restricted to in-frame clones and leaves out a portion. The sample lists 90,000 to 100,000 clones, roughly 94% occurring once. These data are taken from a study of technical replicates of blood from a few donors. Germline CDR1 MNHNY, CDR2 SVGAGI (reference sequence). The CDR3 totals 13 residues. The germline V and J ends were trimmed by 2 bases and 6 bases, with 7 bases remaining between them. The chain carries TRBV6-6 and TRBJ2-2; TRBD2 is a possible D gene (6 bases). The receptor was isolated from a human donor in good health. Specimen: T cells isolated from PBMCs. Here the CDR3 DNA reads TGTGCCAGCAGTTACACGGGGGCCGGGGAGCTGTTTTTT. Amino acids: CASSYTGAGELFF.